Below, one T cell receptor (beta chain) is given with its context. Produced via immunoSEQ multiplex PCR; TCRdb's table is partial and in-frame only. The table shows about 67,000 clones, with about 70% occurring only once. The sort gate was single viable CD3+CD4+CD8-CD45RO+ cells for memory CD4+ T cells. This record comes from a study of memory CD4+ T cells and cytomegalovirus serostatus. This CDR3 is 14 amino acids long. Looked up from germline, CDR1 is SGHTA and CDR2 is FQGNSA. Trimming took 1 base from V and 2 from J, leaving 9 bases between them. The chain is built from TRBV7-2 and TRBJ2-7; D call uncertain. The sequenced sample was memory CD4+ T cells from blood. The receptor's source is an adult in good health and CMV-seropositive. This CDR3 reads CASSLVDVAYEQYF. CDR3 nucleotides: TGTGCCAGCAGCTTAGTCGATGTCGCCTACGAGCAGTACTTC.